These 14 T cell receptor beta chains share one sample of origin, sequenced in a study of blood T cell repertoires in COVID-19 (dated by TCRdb to 2018 to 2020). Library prep was done by the immunoSEQ multiplex PCR assay. What TCRdb holds here is the immuneACCESS table cut down to in-frame rearrangements. Part of the clones is not present; checked against another copy, under half of the missing clones reflect an unresolved V gene, and the others are unexplained. The sample table holds 150,000 to 200,000 clones, of which around 83% were seen once. The top ten constitute approximately 6.5% of the sample. Sequencing was carried out using peripheral blood. These receptors all come from a woman older than 75 in a cohort sampled during active or convalescent COVID-19.

The CDR3 reads CASSQEMTRGNTIYF. DNA for the CDR3: TGCGCCAGCAGCCAAGAGATGACAAGAGGAAACACCATATATTTT. This chain uses TRBV4-1 with TRBJ1-3; D not resolved. V gave up 0 bases and J gave up 4 bases, with 10 bases separating them. CDR1 and CDR2 (germline): MGHRA, YSYEKL. The CDR3 has 15 amino acids.

V usage is TRBV5-1 and J usage is TRBJ1-1, with 7 bases lining up with TRBD1. V shed 8 bases, J shed 2 bases, and the junction held 9 bases outside the gene matches. The germline V gene encodes CDR1 SGHRS and CDR2 YFSETQ. The CDR3 has 14 residues. The CDR3 DNA sequence: TGCGCCAGTCGATACACAGGGGACAACACTGAAGCTTTCTTT. This translates into CASRYTGDNTEAFF.

This clone appeared once. In DNA, the CDR3 is TGTGCCAGCAGCTCCTCTGGGCTGATTCACCGCGCCGGGGAGCTGTTTTTT. Its translation: CASSSSGLIHRAGELFF. This chain joins TRBV5-5 and TRBJ2-2; D gene ambiguous. The V end lost 3 bases, the J end lost 6 bases, and 21 bases lay between the germline ends. CDR1 is SGHKS, CDR2 YYEKEE, per germline (reference sequence). This CDR3 has 17 amino acids.

V gene TRBV28 combines with J gene TRBJ2-5; TRBD1 matches at 7 bases. The length of the CDR3 is 14 residues. J lost 5 bases, V lost 9 bases, and 12 bases had no gene match. In germline, CDR1 is MDHEN, CDR2 SYDVKM. The CDR3 DNA is TGTGCCAGTCTCGACAGGGTAGGATTGGAGACCCAGTACTTC. This gives the protein CASLDRVGLETQYF.

V is TRBV7-2 and J is TRBJ1-1, with unresolved D. CDR1 and CDR2 from the germline V gene are SGHTA and FQGNSA. The CDR3 consists of 14 residues. Between the trimmed V and J ends, which lost 3 bases and 1 base, there was a span of 9 bases. The CDR3 region is CASSLEVPNTEAFF. In DNA, the CDR3 is TGTGCCAGCAGCTTGGAGGTCCCGAACACTGAAGCTTTCTTT.

This rearrangement joins TRBV12-3 or TRBV12-4 to TRBJ1-1; 8 nucleotides line up with TRBD1. V lost 3 bases, J lost 10 bases, and 7 bases stayed unmatched. This CDR3 comprises 13 residues. Written as DNA, the CDR3 is TGTGCCAGCAGTTTCCTGGACAGGGTAGCAGCTTTCTTT. Protein sequence: CASSFLDRVAAFF.

This clone has a single count. This chain links TRBV7-9 with TRBJ2-5; 8 nucleotides line up with TRBD2. Germline trimming cut 2 bases from V and 5 bases from J; bases unmatched to any gene: 7. The CDR3 is 15 residues long. Per germline, CDR1 SEHNR and CDR2 FQNEAQ (reference sequence). The CDR3 sequence is CASSLMRLAGETQYF. CDR3 nucleotides: TGTGCCAGCAGCTTAATGAGGCTAGCGGGCGAGACCCAGTACTTC.

V gene TRBV12-3 or TRBV12-4 combines with J gene TRBJ1-2; no reliable D call. V lost 6 bases and J 0 bases, leaving 8 bases between the germline ends. The CDR3 has 13 residues. CDR3 sequence (DNA): TGTGCCAGCAGGAGGTCAACTAACTATGGCTACACCTTC. This encodes CASRRSTNYGYTF.

The chain combines TRBV5-1 with TRBJ2-3; D is uncertain. Deletions cut 4 bases from V and 0 bases from J, with 15 bases between. Germline CDR1 SGHRS, CDR2 YFSETQ. CDR3 length: 16 residues. The CDR3 here is CASSPGLQASTDTQYF. Here the CDR3 DNA reads TGCGCCAGCAGCCCCGGGTTACAAGCTAGCACAGATACGCAGTATTTT.

The chain has TRBV4-3 and TRBJ1-6, with D hard to call. V lost 0 bases, J lost 8 bases, and 14 bases lay in between. Germline CDR1 and CDR2: LGHNA and YSLEER. The CDR3 loop spans 16 amino acids. The CDR3 loop is CASSQDVGAPHSPLHF. The CDR3 DNA reads TGCGCCAGCAGCCAAGATGTGGGAGCACCCCATTCACCCCTCCACTTT.

The chain is built from TRBV3-1 (or the pseudogene TRBV3-2) and TRBJ1-2, with 9 bases aligning to TRBD1. Germline values: CDR1 LGHDT, CDR2 YNNKEL (reference sequence). The CDR3 extends over 15 amino acids. The V and J ends lost 1 base and 4 bases, in that order; junction bases with no gene match: 4. The CDR3 loop is CASSQGVGQGYGYTF. CDR3 sequence (DNA): TGTGCCAGCAGCCAAGGGGTGGGACAGGGCTATGGCTACACCTTC.

Note on this clone: One end of the junction varies from germline; a read error may be responsible. The chain couples TRBV2 to TRBJ1-4; weak D call: TRBD1 (5 bases). The germline CDR1 and CDR2 sequences are SNHLY and FYNNEI. This CDR3 has 14 residues. The CDR3 DNA reads as TGTGCCAGCAGTGAAGAACAGGCTAACGAAAAACTGTTTTTT. Residues: CASSEEQANEKLFF.

V usage is TRBV9 and J usage is TRBJ2-1, with D possibly TRBD2 on 6 matching bases. This CDR3 is built from 15 residues. Trimming cost V 4 bases and J 2 bases, with 13 bases left between them. The germline V gene encodes CDR1 SGDLS and CDR2 YYNGEE. The CDR3 spells CASSPSPGAYNEQFF. Here the CDR3 DNA reads TGTGCCAGCAGCCCCTCTCCGGGGGCCTACAATGAGCAGTTCTTC.

The gene calls are TRBV24-1 and TRBJ2-3, with D tentatively TRBD2 (6 bases). The germline V gene has CDR1 KGHDR and CDR2 SFDVKD. The CDR3 covers 17 residues. Trimming took 1 base from V and 1 from J, leaving 14 bases between them. CDR3 residues: CATSDFLASVGTDTQYF. Written as DNA, the CDR3 is TGTGCCACCAGTGATTTTTTGGCTAGCGTGGGCACAGATACGCAGTATTTT.